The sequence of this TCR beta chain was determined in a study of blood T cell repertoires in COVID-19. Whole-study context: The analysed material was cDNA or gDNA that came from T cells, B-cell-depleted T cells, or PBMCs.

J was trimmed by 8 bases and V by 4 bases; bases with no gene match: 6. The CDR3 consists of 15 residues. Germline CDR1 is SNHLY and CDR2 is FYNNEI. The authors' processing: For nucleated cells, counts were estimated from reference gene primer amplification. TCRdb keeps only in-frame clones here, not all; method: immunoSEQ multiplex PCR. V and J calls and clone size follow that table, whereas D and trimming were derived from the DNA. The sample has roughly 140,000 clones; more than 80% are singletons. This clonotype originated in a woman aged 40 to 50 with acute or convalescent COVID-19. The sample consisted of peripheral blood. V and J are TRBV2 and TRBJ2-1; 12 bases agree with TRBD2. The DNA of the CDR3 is TGTGCCAGCAGTGTTTTGACTAGCGGGAGCGATGAGCAGTTCTTC. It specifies CASSVLTSGSDEQFF.